This is a list of T cell receptor beta chains from one sample in a study of blood T cell repertoires in COVID-19. Method: immunoSEQ multiplex PCR; TCRdb's copy keeps in-frame clones and lacks some. The table lists fewer than 250,000 clones, about 85% of them singletons. The sequenced sample consisted of peripheral blood. Source of these receptors: a man between 65 and 85 years old with acute or convalescent COVID-19. Both conserved end residues are part of each CDR3. Each record gives: clone size, D gene, J gene, V gene, CDR3 length, CDR3 protein, CDR3 DNA. D genes are given only for firm matches. For some rows the clone size is stated as once, few or many, or as a class when expanded; others skip it.

abundance: -; d_gene: -; j_gene: TRBJ1-1; v_gene: TRBV5-1; len: 14; CDR3aa: CASSLAGWETEAFF; CDR3nt: TGCGCCAGCAGCTTGGCCGGGTGGGAGACTGAAGCTTTCTTT
abundance: -; d_gene: TRBD2; j_gene: TRBJ2-1; v_gene: TRBV11-2; len: 14; CDR3aa: CASSLEGVGGEQFF; CDR3nt: TGTGCCAGCAGCTTAGAGGGTGTCGGGGGGGAGCAGTTCTTC
abundance: -; d_gene: TRBD2; j_gene: TRBJ2-1; v_gene: TRBV6-6; len: 15; CDR3aa: CASSRTSGRGNEQFF; CDR3nt: TGTGCCAGCAGCCGTACTAGCGGGAGAGGGAATGAGCAGTTCTTC
abundance: -; d_gene: -; j_gene: TRBJ1-1; v_gene: TRBV19; len: 14; CDR3aa: CASSIQGMNTEAFF; CDR3nt: TGTGCCAGTAGTATCCAGGGGATGAACACTGAAGCTTTCTTT
abundance: -; d_gene: TRBD1; j_gene: TRBJ2-7; v_gene: TRBV10-3; len: 14; CDR3aa: CAIRWRQGSYEQYF; CDR3nt: TGTGCCATCAGGTGGAGACAGGGGTCATACGAGCAGTACTTC
abundance: -; d_gene: TRBD2; j_gene: TRBJ2-1; v_gene: TRBV7-2; len: 17; CDR3aa: CASSLRTSGSLDNEQFF; CDR3nt: TGTGCCAGCAGCCTACGGACTAGCGGGAGCCTCGACAATGAGCAGTTCTTC
abundance: -; d_gene: TRBD2; j_gene: TRBJ2-7; v_gene: TRBV9; len: 18; CDR3aa: CASSVASSGSPHSYEQYF; CDR3nt: TGTGCCAGCAGCGTAGCGAGTAGCGGGAGTCCGCATTCCTACGAGCAGTACTTC
abundance: -; d_gene: TRBD2; j_gene: TRBJ2-2; v_gene: TRBV5-1; len: 17; CDR3aa: CASSLGPSGTNTGELFF; CDR3nt: TGCGCCAGCAGCTTGGGTCCAAGCGGGACGAACACCGGGGAGCTGTTTTTT
abundance: -; d_gene: -; j_gene: TRBJ2-1; v_gene: TRBV11-1; len: 14; CDR3aa: CASSRGEQGNEQFF; CDR3nt: TGTGCCAGCAGCCGCGGGGAGCAGGGCAATGAGCAGTTCTTC
abundance: -; d_gene: TRBD1; j_gene: TRBJ1-1; v_gene: TRBV7-9; len: 17; CDR3aa: CASSFGLGQAMNTEAFF; CDR3nt: TGTGCCAGCAGCTTCGGGCTGGGACAGGCCATGAACACTGAAGCTTTCTTT
abundance: once; d_gene: -; j_gene: TRBJ1-2; v_gene: TRBV3-1/TRBV3-2; len: 12; CDR3aa: CASSLGARGYTF; CDR3nt: TGTGCCAGCAGCCTGGGGGCGCGCGGCTACACCTTC
abundance: -; d_gene: -; j_gene: TRBJ2-7; v_gene: TRBV7-9; len: 14; CDR3aa: CASSLGSNSYEQYF; CDR3nt: TGTGCCAGCAGCTTGGGCAGTAATTCCTACGAGCAGTACTTC
abundance: -; d_gene: TRBD2; j_gene: TRBJ2-3; v_gene: TRBV4-2; len: 15; CDR3aa: CASSQELAGTDTQYF; CDR3nt: TGTGCCAGCAGCCAAGAACTAGCGGGAACAGATACGCAGTATTTT
abundance: -; d_gene: TRBD1; j_gene: TRBJ1-2; v_gene: TRBV11-2; len: 16; CDR3aa: CASSLATGQNFYGYTF; CDR3nt: TGTGCCAGCAGCTTAGCCACGGGACAGAACTTCTATGGCTACACCTTC
abundance: -; d_gene: -; j_gene: TRBJ1-4; v_gene: TRBV19; len: 13; CDR3aa: CASSIRFNEKLFF; CDR3nt: TGTGCCAGTAGTATTCGGTTCAATGAAAAACTGTTTTTT
abundance: -; d_gene: TRBD1; j_gene: TRBJ1-5; v_gene: TRBV6-5; len: 15; CDR3aa: CASSSHRGPNQPQHF; CDR3nt: TGTGCCAGCAGTTCGCACAGGGGGCCGAACCAGCCCCAGCATTTT
abundance: -; d_gene: -; j_gene: TRBJ1-5; v_gene: TRBV28; len: 14; CDR3aa: CASTSPGYNQPQHF; CDR3nt: TGTGCCAGCACCTCCCCGGGTTACAATCAGCCCCAGCATTTT
abundance: -; d_gene: -; j_gene: TRBJ1-1; v_gene: TRBV27; len: 14; CDR3aa: CASKGGAGSKKAFF; CDR3nt: TGTGCCAGCAAGGGTGGAGCCGGGAGTAAGAAAGCTTTCTTT
abundance: -; d_gene: TRBD1; j_gene: TRBJ1-2; v_gene: TRBV18; len: 15; CDR3aa: CASSPGTGGDYGYTF; CDR3nt: TGTGCCAGCTCACCAGGGACAGGGGGCGACTATGGCTACACCTTC
abundance: -; d_gene: -; j_gene: TRBJ2-1; v_gene: TRBV2; len: 15; CDR3aa: CASISGTFSYNEQFF; CDR3nt: TGTGCCAGCATAAGTGGGACTTTCTCCTACAATGAGCAGTTCTTC
abundance: -; d_gene: -; j_gene: TRBJ2-7; v_gene: TRBV7-9; len: 14; CDR3aa: CASSLARTGGEQYF; CDR3nt: TGTGCCAGCAGCTTAGCGCGGACAGGAGGGGAGCAGTACTTC
abundance: -; d_gene: TRBD1; j_gene: TRBJ2-7; v_gene: TRBV28; len: 14; CDR3aa: CATKPGQGAYEQYF; CDR3nt: TGTGCCACCAAGCCGGGACAGGGGGCCTACGAGCAGTACTTC
abundance: -; d_gene: -; j_gene: TRBJ2-2; v_gene: TRBV14; len: 15; CDR3aa: CASSQGNTYTGELFF; CDR3nt: TGTGCCAGCAGCCAAGGTAACACGTACACCGGGGAGCTGTTTTTT
abundance: -; d_gene: TRBD1; j_gene: TRBJ1-2; v_gene: TRBV28; len: 15; CDR3aa: CASSPPGDRTDGYTF; CDR3nt: TGTGCCAGCAGTCCGCCTGGGGACAGAACCGATGGCTACACCTTC
abundance: -; d_gene: -; j_gene: TRBJ2-5; v_gene: TRBV29-1; len: 13; CDR3aa: CSVEVGGEETQYF; CDR3nt: TGCAGCGTTGAAGTAGGCGGAGAAGAGACCCAGTACTTC
abundance: -; d_gene: -; j_gene: TRBJ2-3; v_gene: TRBV29-1; len: 11; CDR3aa: CSDLGLDTQYF; CDR3nt: TGCAGCGATCTCGGACTAGATACGCAGTATTTT
abundance: once; d_gene: TRBD1; j_gene: TRBJ1-2; v_gene: TRBV4-1; len: 16; CDR3aa: CASSQVTGVGTYGYTF; CDR3nt: TGCGCCAGCAGCCAAGTAACAGGGGTGGGGACTTATGGCTACACCTTC
abundance: -; d_gene: -; j_gene: TRBJ1-2; v_gene: TRBV3-1/TRBV3-2; len: 14; CDR3aa: CASSQELTNYGYTF; CDR3nt: TGTGCCAGCAGCCAAGAGCTAACTAACTATGGCTACACCTTC
abundance: -; d_gene: TRBD1; j_gene: TRBJ1-4; v_gene: TRBV7-9; len: 15; CDR3aa: CASSPGGGTAEKLFF; CDR3nt: TGTGCCAGCAGCCCGGGCGGGGGGACAGCTGAAAAACTGTTTTTT
abundance: -; d_gene: TRBD1; j_gene: TRBJ2-1; v_gene: TRBV19; len: 16; CDR3aa: CASSITGQGAMNEQFF; CDR3nt: TGTGCCAGTAGTATAACTGGACAGGGGGCGATGAATGAGCAGTTCTTC
abundance: -; d_gene: -; j_gene: TRBJ1-5; v_gene: TRBV18; len: 15; CDR3aa: CASSPDSYSNQPQHF; CDR3nt: TGTGCCAGCTCACCTGACAGTTATAGCAATCAGCCCCAGCATTTT